The 20 T cell receptor beta chains below come from one sample, sequenced in a study of shared clonotypes between healthy human individuals. The assay was immunoSEQ multiplex PCR, and TCRdb's table has in-frame clones only and misses some. This sample carries around 340,000 clones, 73% of them seen once, and the ten largest clones take 8% to 13%. What was sequenced was memory CD4+ T cells sorted from blood. Regarding subset: CD45RA-negative fraction. All receptors derive from a man aged 30 to 45 in good health.

V is TRBV5-1 and J is TRBJ2-1; 15 bases agree with TRBD2. V dropped 5 bases and J dropped 5; count of bases not matched to a gene: 11. Germline V gives CDR1 SGHRS, CDR2 YFSETQ. The CDR3 contains 18 residues. The CDR3, as DNA: TGCGCCAGCAGGGAAGGACTAGCGGGAGGGTTATACGACAATGAGCAGTTCTTC. It yields the protein CASREGLAGGLYDNEQFF.

The chain combines TRBV19 with TRBJ2-1; D gene unclear. V shed 4 bases and J shed 6 bases, with 13 bases lying between them. From germline, CDR1 is LNHDA and CDR2 SQIVND (reference sequence). This CDR3 is built from 14 residues. The CDR3 sequence is CASSRRSNVNEQFF. CDR3 nucleotide sequence: TGTGCCAGTAGTAGAAGATCCAATGTCAATGAGCAGTTCTTC.

This clone occurred once. CDR3 sequence: CAISESRDRSYEQYF. Written as DNA, the CDR3 is TGTGCCATCAGTGAGTCCCGGGACAGGAGCTACGAGCAGTACTTC. The chain recombines TRBV10-3 with TRBJ2-7; TRBD1 matches at 8 bases. The V and J ends lost 0 bases and 3 bases, in that order; junction bases with no gene match: 4. Germline loops: CDR1 ENHRY, CDR2 SYGVKD. The CDR3 contains 15 residues.

The rearrangement uses TRBV28 and TRBJ2-1; D uncertain. The ends were cut back, 3 bases at V and 4 bases at J, with 7 bases in the middle. Per the germline V gene, CDR1 is MDHEN and CDR2 is SYDVKM. CDR3 length: 13 residues. The CDR3 loop is CASSLSGYNEQFF. CDR3 coding DNA: TGTGCCAGCAGTTTGTCCGGGTACAATGAGCAGTTCTTC.

This clone appeared once. The V gene is TRBV18, the J gene TRBJ1-5; weak D call: TRBD1 (6 bases). The CDR3 extends over 15 amino acids. V was shortened by 1 base and J by 4 bases, with 11 bases between the two germline ends. Germline V CDR1 and CDR2: KGHSH, LQKENI. CDR3 protein: CASSPLPTGNQPQHF. Written as DNA, the CDR3 is TGTGCCAGCTCACCACTCCCTACAGGGAATCAGCCCCAGCATTTT.

The V gene is TRBV11-2, the J gene TRBJ2-1; D perhaps matches TRBD1 (5 bases). Germline V CDR1 and CDR2: SGHAT, FQNNGV. Trimming left V 1 base short and J 3 bases short, with 22 bases between. The CDR3 consists of 19 residues. The CDR3 loop is CASSLGPLRAAADYNEQFF. The CDR3 DNA reads TGTGCCAGCAGCTTAGGGCCCCTCAGGGCGGCGGCCGACTACAATGAGCAGTTCTTC. Using reference TRBV11-2 and TRBJ2-1 for the parts outside the CDR3, the full variable domain is EAGVAQSPRYKIIEKRQSVAFWCNPISGHATLYWYQQILGQGPKLLIQFQNNGVVDDSQLPKDRFSAERLKGVDSTLKIQPAKLEDSAVYLCASSLGPLRAAADYNEQFFGPGTRLTVL.

The genes are TRBV25-1 and TRBJ2-7; TRBD2 is a possible D gene (5 bases). Germline values: CDR1 MGHDK, CDR2 SYGVNS. The CDR3 covers 12 residues. V lost 4 bases and J lost 9, with 13 bases in between. CDR3 sequence: CASSGSQSGQYF. The CDR3 nucleotides read TGTGCCAGCAGTGGAAGCCAGAGCGGGCAGTACTTC.

The chain joins TRBV5-4 to TRBJ2-2; D ambiguous. This CDR3 spans 17 amino acids. Looked up from germline, CDR1 is SGHNT and CDR2 is YYREEE (reference sequence). Trimming took 4 bases from V and 2 from J, leaving 18 bases between them. Here the CDR3 DNA reads TGTGCCAGCAGCCCGTCAGGACCTATGCCTAACACCGGGGAGCTGTTTTTT. Its protein product is CASSPSGPMPNTGELFF. Using reference TRBV5-4 and TRBJ2-2 for the parts outside the CDR3, the full variable domain is ETGVTQSPTHLIKTRGQQVTLRCSSQSGHNTVSWYQQALGQGPQFIFQYYREEENGRGNFPPRFSGLQFPNYSSELNVNALELDDSALYLCASSPSGPMPNTGELFFGEGSRLTVL.

V is TRBV10-3 and J is TRBJ2-1, with 11 bases lining up with TRBD2. This CDR3 has 17 residues. The germline V gene has CDR1 ENHRY and CDR2 SYGVKD. The V segment lost 2 bases and the J segment 8 bases; nucleotides outside the gene matches: 11. The CDR3 DNA follows: TGTGCCATCAGTGAGGGTAGCGGGAGGGCCTTGTCACATGAGCAGTTCTTC. It yields the protein CAISEGSGRALSHEQFF.

The chain recombines TRBV28 with TRBJ1-4, with TRBD1 matching 7 bases. The V segment lost 4 bases and the J segment 8 bases; nucleotides outside the gene matches: 10. The CDR3 totals 15 residues. The germline gives CDR1 MDHEN, CDR2 SYDVKM. The CDR3: CASSSRQGPGEKLFF. DNA of the CDR3: TGTGCCAGCAGTTCAAGACAGGGACCAGGGGAAAAACTGTTTTTT.

The V gene is TRBV19, the J gene TRBJ1-1; 12 bases line up with TRBD1. This CDR3 region has 18 residues. Per germline, CDR1 LNHDA and CDR2 SQIVND (reference sequence). V gave up 5 bases and J gave up 2 bases; unmatched junction bases: 12. The CDR3 spells CASSPHGRDRGRNTEAFF. Written as DNA, the CDR3 is TGTGCCAGTAGTCCACACGGCCGGGACAGGGGGCGAAACACTGAAGCTTTCTTT. Based on the CDR3 plus reference TRBV19 and TRBJ1-1, the full variable domain is DGGITQSPKYLFRKEGQNVTLSCEQNLNHDAMYWYRQDPGQGLRLIYYSQIVNDFQKGDIAEGYSVSREKKESFPLTVTSAQKNPTAFYLCASSPHGRDRGRNTEAFFGQGTRLTVV.

The J gene is TRBJ2-7, the V gene TRBV27, with 7 bases lining up with TRBD1. Germline CDR1 and CDR2: MNHEY and SMNVEV (reference sequence). The CDR3 is 14 amino acids. Germline trimming cut 3 bases from V and 0 bases from J; bases unmatched to any gene: 2. Here the CDR3 reads CASSLTGNSYEQYF. In DNA, the CDR3 is TGTGCCAGCAGTTTGACAGGGAACTCCTACGAGCAGTACTTC.

The rearrangement joins TRBV6-1 to TRBJ1-2, with 7 bases fitting TRBD1. Germline CDR1 is MNHNS and CDR2 is SASEGT. Germline trimming cut 4 bases from V and 3 bases from J; bases unmatched to any gene: 11. The CDR3 sequence is 16 residues long. The CDR3, as DNA: TGTGCCAGCAGTGGCCACCACAGGGGTTATTACTATGGCTACACCTTC. As protein: CASSGHHRGYYYGYTF.

The chain is built from TRBV7-2 and TRBJ1-4; D not certain. The CDR3 consists of 16 residues. CDR1 SGHTA and CDR2 FQGNSA come from the germline V gene. The V gene lost 5 bases and the J gene lost 0 bases, with 13 bases spanning the gap. CDR3 coding DNA: TGTGCCAGCAGCCAGACGACTGGCGCAACTAATGAAAAACTGTTTTTT. Amino acids: CASSQTTGATNEKLFF.

This chain joins TRBV18 and TRBJ1-3; no clear D gene. V was cut by 3 bases and J by 0 bases, with 9 bases left in between. The CDR3 loop spans 15 amino acids. The germline V gene has CDR1 KGHSH and CDR2 LQKENI. The CDR3 DNA follows: TGTGCCAGCTCACCGGTGACCGGCTCTGGAAACACCATATATTTT. It is translated as CASSPVTGSGNTIYF.

The chain carries TRBV19 and TRBJ2-2; 11 bases fit TRBD2. CDR3 size: 16 residues. Germline values: CDR1 LNHDA, CDR2 SQIVND (reference sequence). V shed 8 bases, J shed 1 base, and the junction held 6 bases outside the gene matches. The CDR3 protein is CASELAGGWNTGELFF. DNA of the CDR3: TGTGCCAGTGAGCTAGCGGGAGGTTGGAACACCGGGGAGCTGTTTTTT.

The chain has TRBV6-1 and TRBJ1-3, with D uncertain. The germline gives CDR1 MNHNS, CDR2 SASEGT. The CDR3 is made up of 10 amino acids. V was shortened by 7 bases and J by 6 bases, with 4 bases between the two germline ends. The CDR3 DNA is TGTGCCAGCAAAGAAAACACCATATATTTT. Its translation: CASKENTIYF.

The chain is built from TRBV7-9 and TRBJ2-2, with 8 bases lining up with TRBD2. Germline V gene data show CDR1 as SEHNR and CDR2 as FQNEAQ (reference sequence). This CDR3 region has 16 residues. The V segment lost 5 bases and the J segment 3 bases; nucleotides outside the gene matches: 8. Here the CDR3 DNA reads TGTGCCAGCAGCCCCGGCGCGGGAGGATACACCGGGGAGCTGTTTTTT. Residues: CASSPGAGGYTGELFF.

A few counts support this clone. The chain links TRBV7-8 to TRBJ1-5, with D maybe TRBD1 (5 bases). The CDR3 sequence is 14 residues long. The germline V and J ends were trimmed by 5 bases and 7 bases, with 15 bases remaining between them. CDR1 is SGHVS and CDR2 is FQNEAQ in the germline V gene. The CDR3: CASSVSGGRQPQHF. DNA of the CDR3: TGTGCCAGCAGCGTATCTGGGGGGAGGCAGCCCCAGCATTTT.

The genes are TRBV2 and TRBJ2-6, with 12 bases fitting TRBD2. V was clipped by 3 bases and J by 2 bases; unmatched bases: 8. The V gene's germline CDR1 is SNHLY and CDR2 FYNNEI. The CDR3 runs 19 residues. In nucleotides, the CDR3 is TGTGCCAGCAGTGATCTGTCTAGCGGGAGGGCCGCTGGGGCCAACGTCCTGACTTTC. This encodes CASSDLSSGRAAGANVLTF. The whole variable domain, remainder taken from reference TRBV2 and TRBJ2-6, is EPEVTQTPSHQVTQMGQEVILRCVPISNHLYFYWYRQILGQKVEFLVSFYNNEISEKSEIFDDQFSVERPDGSNFTLKIRSTKLEDSAMYFCASSDLSSGRAAGANVLTFGAGSRLTVL.